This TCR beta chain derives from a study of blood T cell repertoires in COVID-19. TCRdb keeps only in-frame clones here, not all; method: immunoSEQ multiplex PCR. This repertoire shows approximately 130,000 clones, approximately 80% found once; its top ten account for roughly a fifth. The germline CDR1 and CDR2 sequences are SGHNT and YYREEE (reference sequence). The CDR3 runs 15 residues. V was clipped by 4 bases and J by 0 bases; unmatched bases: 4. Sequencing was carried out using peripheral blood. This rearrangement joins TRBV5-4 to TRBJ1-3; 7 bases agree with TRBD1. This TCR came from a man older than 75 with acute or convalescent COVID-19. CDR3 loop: CASSPGTASGNTIYF. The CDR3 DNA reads TGTGCCAGCAGCCCCGGGACAGCCTCTGGAAACACCATATATTTT.